The TCR beta chain described here comes from a study of siplizumab effects on memory and regulatory T cells. The protocol was immunoSEQ multiplex PCR, while the TCRdb copy is restricted to in-frame clones and leaves out a portion. The table has around 61,000 clones, less than 98% seen once; the top ten hold roughly 0.99%. CDR3 size: 14 residues. The V gene's germline CDR1 is LNHDA and CDR2 SQIVND (reference sequence). The V gene end was trimmed by 5 bases and the J gene end by 8 bases; junction bases not matched to a gene: 7. Sample: naive CD8+ T cells sorted from blood. The chain employs TRBV19 and TRBJ2-1, with TRBD2 matching 9 bases. The receptor was isolated from a human donor in good health. The CDR3 DNA sequence: TGTGCCAGTAGTTTTAGCGGGAGTAGGGATGAGCAGTTCTTC. This encodes CASSFSGSRDEQFF.